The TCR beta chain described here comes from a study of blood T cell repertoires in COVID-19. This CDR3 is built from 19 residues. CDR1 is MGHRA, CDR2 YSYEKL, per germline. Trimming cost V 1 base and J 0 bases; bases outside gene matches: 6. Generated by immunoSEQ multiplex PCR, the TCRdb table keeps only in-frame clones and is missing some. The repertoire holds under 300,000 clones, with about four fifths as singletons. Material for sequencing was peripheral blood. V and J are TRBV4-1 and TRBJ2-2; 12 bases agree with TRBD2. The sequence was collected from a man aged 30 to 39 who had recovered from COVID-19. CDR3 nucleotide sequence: TGCGCCAGCAGCCAAGGGACTAGCGGGATGGGGTCGAACACCGGGGAGCTGTTTTTT. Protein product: CASSQGTSGMGSNTGELFF.